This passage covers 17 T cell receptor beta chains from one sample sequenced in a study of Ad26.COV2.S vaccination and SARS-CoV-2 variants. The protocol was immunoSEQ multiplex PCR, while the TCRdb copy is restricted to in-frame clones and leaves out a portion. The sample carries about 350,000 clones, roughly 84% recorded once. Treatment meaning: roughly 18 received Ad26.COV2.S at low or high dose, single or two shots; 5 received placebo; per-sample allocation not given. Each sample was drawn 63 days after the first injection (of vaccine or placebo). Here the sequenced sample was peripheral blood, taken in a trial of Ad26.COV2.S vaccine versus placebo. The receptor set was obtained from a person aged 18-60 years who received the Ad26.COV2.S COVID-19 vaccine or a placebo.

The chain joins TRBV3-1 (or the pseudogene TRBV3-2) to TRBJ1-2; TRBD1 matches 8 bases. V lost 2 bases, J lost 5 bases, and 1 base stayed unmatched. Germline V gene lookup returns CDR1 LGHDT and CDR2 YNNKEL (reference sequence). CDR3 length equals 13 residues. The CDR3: CASSQTGGYGYTF. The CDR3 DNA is TGTGCCAGCAGCCAAACAGGGGGATATGGCTACACCTTC.

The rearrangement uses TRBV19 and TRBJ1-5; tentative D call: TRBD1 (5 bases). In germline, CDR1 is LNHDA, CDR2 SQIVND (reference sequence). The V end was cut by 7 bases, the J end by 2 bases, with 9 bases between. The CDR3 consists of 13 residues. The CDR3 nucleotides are TGTGCCAGTAATGGGGGGGGCAATCAGCCCCAGCATTTT. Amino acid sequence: CASNGGGNQPQHF.

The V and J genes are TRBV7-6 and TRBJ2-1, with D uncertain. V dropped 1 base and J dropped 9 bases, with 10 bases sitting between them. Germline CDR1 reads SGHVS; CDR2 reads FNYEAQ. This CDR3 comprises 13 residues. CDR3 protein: CASSLGQSGEQFF. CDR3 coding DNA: TGTGCCAGCAGCTTAGGCCAATCTGGTGAGCAGTTCTTC.

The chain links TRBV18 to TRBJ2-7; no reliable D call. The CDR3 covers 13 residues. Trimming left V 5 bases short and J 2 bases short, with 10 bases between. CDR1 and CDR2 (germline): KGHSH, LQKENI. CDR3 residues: CASSFQKTYEQYF. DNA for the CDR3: TGTGCCAGCTCATTCCAAAAAACCTACGAGCAGTACTTC.

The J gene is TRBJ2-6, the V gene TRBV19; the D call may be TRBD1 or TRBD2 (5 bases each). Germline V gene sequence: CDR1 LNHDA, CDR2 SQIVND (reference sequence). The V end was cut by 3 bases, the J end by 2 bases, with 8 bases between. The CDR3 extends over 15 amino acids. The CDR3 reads CASSMSGPGANVLTF. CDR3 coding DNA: TGTGCCAGTAGTATGTCGGGACCTGGGGCCAACGTCCTGACTTTC.

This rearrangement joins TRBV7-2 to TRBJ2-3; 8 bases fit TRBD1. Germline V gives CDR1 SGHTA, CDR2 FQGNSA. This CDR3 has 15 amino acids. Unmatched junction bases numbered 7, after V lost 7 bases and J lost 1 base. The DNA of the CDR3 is TGTGCCAGCACCTTCGGACAGGGCCGCACAGATACGCAGTATTTT. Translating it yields CASTFGQGRTDTQYF.

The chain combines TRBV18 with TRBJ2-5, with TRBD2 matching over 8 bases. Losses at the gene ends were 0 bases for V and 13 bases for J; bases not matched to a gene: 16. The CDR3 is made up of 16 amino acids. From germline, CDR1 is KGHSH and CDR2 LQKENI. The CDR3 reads CASSPPLRGAITQRYF. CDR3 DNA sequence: TGTGCCAGCTCACCACCGTTGCGGGGGGCCATAACCCAACGGTACTTC. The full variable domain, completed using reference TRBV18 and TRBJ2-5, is NAGVMQNPRHLVRRRGQEARLRCSPMKGHSHVYWYRQLPEEGLKFMVYLQKENIIDESGMPKERFSAEFPKEGPSILRIQQVVRGDSAAYFCASSPPLRGAITQRYFGPGTRLLVL.

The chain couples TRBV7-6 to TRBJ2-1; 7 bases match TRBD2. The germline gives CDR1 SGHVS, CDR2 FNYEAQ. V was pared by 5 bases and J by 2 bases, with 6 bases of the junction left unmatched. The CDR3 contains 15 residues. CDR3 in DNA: TGTGCCAGCAGCGCACCTAGCGGAGCCTACAATGAGCAGTTCTTC. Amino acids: CASSAPSGAYNEQFF. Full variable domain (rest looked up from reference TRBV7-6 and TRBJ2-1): GAGVSQSPRYKVTKRGQDVALRCDPISGHVSLYWYRQALGQGPEFLTYFNYEAQQDKSGLPNDRFSAERPEGSISTLTIQRTEQRDSAMYRCASSAPSGAYNEQFFGPGTRLTVL.

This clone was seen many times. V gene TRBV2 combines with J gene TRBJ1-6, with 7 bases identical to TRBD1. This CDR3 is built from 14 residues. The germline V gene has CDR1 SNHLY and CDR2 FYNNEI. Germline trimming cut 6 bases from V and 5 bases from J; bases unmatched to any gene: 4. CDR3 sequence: CASSLTGNNSPLHF. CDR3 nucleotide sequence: TGTGCCAGCAGCCTGACAGGGAATAATTCACCCCTCCACTTT.

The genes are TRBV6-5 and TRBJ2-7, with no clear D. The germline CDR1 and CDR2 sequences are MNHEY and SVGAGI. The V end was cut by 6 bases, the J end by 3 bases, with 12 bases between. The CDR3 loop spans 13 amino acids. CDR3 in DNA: TGTGCCAGCAGCCGGACGGAAGTCTACGAGCAGTACTTC. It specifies CASSRTEVYEQYF.

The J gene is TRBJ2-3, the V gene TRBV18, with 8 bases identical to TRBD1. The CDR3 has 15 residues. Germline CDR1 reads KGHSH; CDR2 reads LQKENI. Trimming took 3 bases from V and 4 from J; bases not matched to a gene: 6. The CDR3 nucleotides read TGTGCCAGCTCACCCTCACAGGGGGTAGCAGATACGCAGTATTTT. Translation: CASSPSQGVADTQYF.

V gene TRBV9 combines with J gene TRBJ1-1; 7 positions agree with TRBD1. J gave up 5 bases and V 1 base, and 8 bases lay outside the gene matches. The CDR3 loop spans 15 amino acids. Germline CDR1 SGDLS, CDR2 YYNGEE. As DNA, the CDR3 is TGTGCCAGCAGCGTACAGGGGGAGTCGAAGACTGAAGCTTTCTTT. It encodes CASSVQGESKTEAFF.

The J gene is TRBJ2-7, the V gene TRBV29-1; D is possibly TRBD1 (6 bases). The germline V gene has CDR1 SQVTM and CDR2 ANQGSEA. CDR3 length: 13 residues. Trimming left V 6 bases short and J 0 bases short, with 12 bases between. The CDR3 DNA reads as TGCAGCGTCAGGACAGCGAGCTCCTACGAGCAGTACTTC. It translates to CSVRTASSYEQYF.

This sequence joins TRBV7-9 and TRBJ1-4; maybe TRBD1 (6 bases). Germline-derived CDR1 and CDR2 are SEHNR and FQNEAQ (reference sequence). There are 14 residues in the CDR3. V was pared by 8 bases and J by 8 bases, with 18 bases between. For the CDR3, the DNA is TGTGCCAGCCTAGGTCAGGAGGGGGGCGAAAAACTGTTTTTT. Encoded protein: CASLGQEGGEKLFF.

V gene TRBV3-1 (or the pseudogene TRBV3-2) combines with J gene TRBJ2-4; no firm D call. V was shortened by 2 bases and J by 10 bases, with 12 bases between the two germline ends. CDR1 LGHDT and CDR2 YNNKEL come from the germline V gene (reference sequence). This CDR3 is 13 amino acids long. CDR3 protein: CASSQNFNGIQYF. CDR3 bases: TGTGCCAGCAGCCAAAATTTTAACGGGATTCAGTACTTC.

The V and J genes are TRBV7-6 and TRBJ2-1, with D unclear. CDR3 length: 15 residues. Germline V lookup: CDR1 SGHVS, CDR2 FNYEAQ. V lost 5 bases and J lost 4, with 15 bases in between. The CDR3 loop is CASSHPGKIYNEQFF. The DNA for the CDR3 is TGTGCCAGCAGCCATCCGGGTAAGATATACAATGAGCAGTTCTTC.

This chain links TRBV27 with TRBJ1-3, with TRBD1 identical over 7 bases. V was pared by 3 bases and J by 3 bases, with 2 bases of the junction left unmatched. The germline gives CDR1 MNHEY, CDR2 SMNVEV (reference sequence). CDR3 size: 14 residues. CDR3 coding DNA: TGTGCCAGCAGTTTTAGGGGGCATGGAAACACCATATATTTT. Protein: CASSFRGHGNTIYF.